This T cell receptor beta chain was profiled in a study of cytomegalovirus exposure and HLA in healthy donors. General observations from the study: Certain sequence variants were highly shared and formed a cluster, and this cluster was likely a sequencing artifact. Follow-up analysis seemed to connect common viral pathogens with several of the most significant clusters identified. For most TCR beta V segments, an earlier analysis put the productive rate at about 87% or about 30% of the time. In a later analysis, HLA-associated beta chains showed higher expansion and lower generation probabilities than comparable chains.

This clone was found a few times. Its target is unknown. The PCR used 60 Vbeta and 13 Jbeta primers. The repertoire was sequenced with immunoSEQ multiplex PCR; TCRdb's copy has only in-frame clones and lacks some. This table has roughly 150,000 clones, approximately 80% appearing once. This CDR3 region has 12 residues. The V gene's germline CDR1 is SGHDT and CDR2 YYEEEE. Trimming left V 4 bases short and J 9 bases short, with 8 bases between. The sequence was obtained from a young man in good health and CMV-seropositive. Sequenced material: PBMCs. The chain carries TRBV5-6 and TRBJ1-6; possible D gene TRBD1, 5 bases. CDR3 residues: CASSQGFSPLHF. Here the CDR3 DNA reads TGTGCCAGCAGCCAGGGTTTTTCACCCCTCCACTTT. Based on the CDR3 plus reference TRBV5-6 and TRBJ1-6, the full variable domain is DAGVTQSPTHLIKTRGQQVTLRCSPKSGHDTVSWYQQALGQGPQFIFQYYEEEERQRGNFPDRFSGHQFPNYSSELNVNALLLGDSALYLCASSQGFSPLHFGNGTRLTVT.